The clone carrying this TCR beta chain was seen repeatedly, ten times or more. Its antigen is still unknown. With V trimmed by 5 bases and J by 6 bases, 9 bases remained unmatched. The CDR3 loop spans 14 amino acids. Germline CDR1 is SGHNT and CDR2 is YENEEA. This table comes from immunoSEQ multiplex PCR, and its TCRdb copy is limited to in-frame clones, with some not included. Listed for the sample are 40,000 to 45,000 clones, none seen a single time. The data originate from a study of T cells after posttransplantation cyclophosphamide. Study-level results: Donor-recipient repertoire similarity was low at 1-2 months, rising over year one. Blood and skin or GI T cell repertoires showed limited TRB overlap.

The related graft donor's blood sample was taken on the day of bone marrow donation. This TCR derives from a man aged 35 to 55 in good health, CMV-negative, and a related stem cell transplant donor. V gene TRBV11-3 combines with J gene TRBJ2-5; TRBD1 agrees at 7 bases. The specimen sequenced was PBMCs. CDR3 amino acids: CASSLTGAQQTQYF. CDR3 coding DNA: TGTGCCAGCAGCCTTACAGGGGCCCAGCAGACCCAGTACTTC.